This entry features one T cell receptor beta chain sequence. Its cognate antigen is unknown. Here immunoSEQ multiplex PCR was the method, and the copy in TCRdb shows in-frame clones only, minus some. The table lists about 12,000 clones, just under 85% of them singletons. CFSE-dim autoproliferating and CFSE-high non-proliferating T cells from unstimulated culture were sequenced separately. Pooled replicate wells came from some 5x10^7 CFSE-labeled PBMCs cultured around seven days without stimulus. These data belong to a study of memory B cells and T cells in multiple sclerosis. The study, taken as a whole, reports: Normalization was needed because clone-set size differences affected shared clonotype counts.

V was pared by 3 bases and J by 5 bases, with 10 bases between. Germline V CDR1 and CDR2: LNHDA, SQIVND (reference sequence). There are 13 residues in the CDR3. This receptor was obtained from a human donor with multiple sclerosis. Sequencing was carried out using PBMCs from blood kept in culture. The rearrangement links TRBV19 to TRBJ2-5, with D uncertain. The CDR3 DNA is TGTGCCAGTAGTATTAACTGGGCCGAGACCCAGTACTTC. Its protein is CASSINWAETQYF.